This TCR beta chain was identified in a study of human T cells and chemical hapten exposure. Time point given: patch test 3, about 24 weeks after DPC sensitization. Treatment described: therapeutic diphenylcyclopropenone sensitization with weekly scalp DPC. Trimming took off 1 base at V and 2 bases at J, with 13 bases between the two ends. This CDR3 is built from 15 residues. CDR1 and CDR2 from the germline V gene are SGHRS and YFSETQ. Original analysis: Sample-level TCR yields exhibited a median of approximately 96,000, with a range of roughly 20,000 to 750,000. TCRdb recomputed calls from the RACE reads with MiXCR, one row per CDR3 protein. Here the V and J calls rest on TCRdb's processing, not on the authors' analysis. Here the sample spans approximately 80,000 distinct CDR3 sequences, 10% to 15% being singletons. This clonotype came up a few times.

The source is a woman aged 50 to 60 with alopecia areata. Some clones in this sample may be carry-over from other donors' samples. The sequenced sample was whole blood, obtained in connection with sensitization to the hapten diphenylcyclopropenone (DPC). J is TRBJ2-7 and V is TRBV5-1, with a possible D match to TRBD2 (6 bases). CDR3 bases: TGCGCCAGCAGCTTGAATGGCGGGGTAACCTACGAGCAGTACTTC. Its protein is CASSLNGGVTYEQYF.